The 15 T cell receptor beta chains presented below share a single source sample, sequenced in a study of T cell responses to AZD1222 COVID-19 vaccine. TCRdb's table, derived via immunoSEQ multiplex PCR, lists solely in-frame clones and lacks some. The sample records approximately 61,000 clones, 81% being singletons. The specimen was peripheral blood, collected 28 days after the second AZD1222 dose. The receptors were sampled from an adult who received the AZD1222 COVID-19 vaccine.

Here the CDR3 reads CASSGDRGLNTGELFF. CDR3 nucleotide sequence: TGTGCCAGCAGCGGGGACAGGGGGCTTAACACCGGGGAGCTGTTTTTT. The rearrangement links TRBV11-2 to TRBJ2-2; 12 bases fit TRBD1. Germline V lookup: CDR1 SGHAT, CDR2 FQNNGV. J gave up 2 bases and V 5 bases, and 3 bases lay outside the gene matches. The CDR3 sequence is 16 residues long.

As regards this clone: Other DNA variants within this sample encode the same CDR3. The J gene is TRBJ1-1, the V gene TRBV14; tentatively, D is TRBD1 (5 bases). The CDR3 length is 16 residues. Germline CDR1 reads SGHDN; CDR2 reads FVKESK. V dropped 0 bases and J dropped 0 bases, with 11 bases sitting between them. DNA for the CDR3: TGTGCCAGCAGCCAAGATGGGCGACAGCTGAACACTGAAGCTTTCTTT. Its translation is CASSQDGRQLNTEAFF.

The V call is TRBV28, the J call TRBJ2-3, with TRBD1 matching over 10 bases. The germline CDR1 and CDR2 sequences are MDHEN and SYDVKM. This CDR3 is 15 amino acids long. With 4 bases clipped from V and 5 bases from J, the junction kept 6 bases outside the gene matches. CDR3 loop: CASSSYGQGGDTQYF. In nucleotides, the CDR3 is TGTGCCAGCAGTTCCTACGGACAGGGGGGAGATACGCAGTATTTT.

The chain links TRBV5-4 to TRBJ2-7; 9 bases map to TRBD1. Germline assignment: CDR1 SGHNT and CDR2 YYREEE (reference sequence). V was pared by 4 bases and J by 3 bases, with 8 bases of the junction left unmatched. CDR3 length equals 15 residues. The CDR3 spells CASSVGQGTIYEQYF. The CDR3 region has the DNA TGTGCCAGCAGCGTAGGACAGGGGACAATCTACGAGCAGTACTTC.

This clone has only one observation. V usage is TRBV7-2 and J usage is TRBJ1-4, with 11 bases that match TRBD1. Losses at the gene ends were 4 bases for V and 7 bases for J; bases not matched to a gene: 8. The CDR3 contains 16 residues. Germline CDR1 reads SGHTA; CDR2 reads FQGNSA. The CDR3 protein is CASSSLGQGAFEKLFF. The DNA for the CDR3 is TGTGCCAGCAGCTCTCTTGGACAGGGGGCCTTTGAAAAACTGTTTTTT.

CDR3 DNA sequence: TGTGCCAGTAGTATTCAGGATTTCCACGAGCAGTACTTC. Encoded protein: CASSIQDFHEQYF. The chain links TRBV19 to TRBJ2-7; D is ambiguous. CDR1 is LNHDA and CDR2 is SQIVND in the germline V gene (reference sequence). The CDR3 contains 13 residues. The ends were cut back, 3 bases at V and 5 bases at J, with 11 bases in the middle.

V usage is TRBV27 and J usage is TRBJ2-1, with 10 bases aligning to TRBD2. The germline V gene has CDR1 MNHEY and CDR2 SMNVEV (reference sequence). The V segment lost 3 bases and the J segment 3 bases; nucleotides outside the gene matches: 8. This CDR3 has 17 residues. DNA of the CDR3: TGTGCCAGCAGTTTGCGTGTGGTAGCGGGAGGCTACAATGAGCAGTTCTTC. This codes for CASSLRVVAGGYNEQFF.

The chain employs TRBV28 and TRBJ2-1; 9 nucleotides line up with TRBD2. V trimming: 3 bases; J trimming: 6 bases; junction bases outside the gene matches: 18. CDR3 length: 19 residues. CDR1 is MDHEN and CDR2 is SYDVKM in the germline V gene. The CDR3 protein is CASSFPAGGPVMDTNEQFF. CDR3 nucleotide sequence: TGTGCCAGCAGTTTTCCGGCGGGAGGGCCAGTAATGGATACCAATGAGCAGTTCTTC. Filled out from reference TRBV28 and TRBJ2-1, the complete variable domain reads DVKVTQSSRYLVKRTGEKVFLECVQDMDHENMFWYRQDPGLGLRLIYFSYDVKMKEKGDIPEGYSVSREKKERFSLILESASTNQTSMYLCASSFPAGGPVMDTNEQFFGPGTRLTVL.

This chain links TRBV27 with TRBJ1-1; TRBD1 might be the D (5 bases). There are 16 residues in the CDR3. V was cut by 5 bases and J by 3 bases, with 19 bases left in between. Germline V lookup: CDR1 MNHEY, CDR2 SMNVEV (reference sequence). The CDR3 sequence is CASSPRAGGPHTEAFF. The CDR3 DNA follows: TGTGCCAGCAGTCCACGAGCTGGGGGACCGCACACTGAAGCTTTCTTT.

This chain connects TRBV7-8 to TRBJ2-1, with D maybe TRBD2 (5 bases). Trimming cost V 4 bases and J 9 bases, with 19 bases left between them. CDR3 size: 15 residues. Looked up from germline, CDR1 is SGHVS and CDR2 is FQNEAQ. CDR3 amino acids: CASSSTQTSLGEQFF. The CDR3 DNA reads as TGTGCCAGCAGCTCGACCCAAACTAGTCTGGGTGAGCAGTTCTTC. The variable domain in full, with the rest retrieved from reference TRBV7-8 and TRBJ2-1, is GAGVSQSPRYKVAKRGQDVALRCDPISGHVSLFWYQQALGQGPEFLTYFQNEAQLDKSGLPSDRFFAERPEGSVSTLKIQRTQQEDSAVYLCASSSTQTSLGEQFFGPGTRLTVL.

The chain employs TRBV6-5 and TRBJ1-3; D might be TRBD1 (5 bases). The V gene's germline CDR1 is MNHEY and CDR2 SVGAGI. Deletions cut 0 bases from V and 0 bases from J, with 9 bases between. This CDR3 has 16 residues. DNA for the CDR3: TGTGCCAGCAGTTACTCGACAGTAGCCTCTGGAAACACCATATATTTT. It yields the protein CASSYSTVASGNTIYF.

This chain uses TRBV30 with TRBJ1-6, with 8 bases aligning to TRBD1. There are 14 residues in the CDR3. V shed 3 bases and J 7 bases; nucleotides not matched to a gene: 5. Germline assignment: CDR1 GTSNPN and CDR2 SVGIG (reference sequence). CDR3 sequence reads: CAWSTGGLNSPLHF. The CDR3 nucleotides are TGTGCCTGGAGCACAGGGGGACTGAATTCACCCCTCCACTTT.

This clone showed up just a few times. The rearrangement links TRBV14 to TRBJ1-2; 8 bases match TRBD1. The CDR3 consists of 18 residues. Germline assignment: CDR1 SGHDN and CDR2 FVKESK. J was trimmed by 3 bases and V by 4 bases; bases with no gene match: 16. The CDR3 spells CASSPIYASSDRDYGYTF. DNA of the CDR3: TGTGCCAGCAGCCCTATTTACGCTTCGTCGGACAGGGACTATGGCTACACCTTC.

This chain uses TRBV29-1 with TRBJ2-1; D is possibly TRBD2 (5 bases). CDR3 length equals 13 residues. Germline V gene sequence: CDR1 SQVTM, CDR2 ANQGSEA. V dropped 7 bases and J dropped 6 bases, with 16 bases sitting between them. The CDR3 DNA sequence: TGCAGCGGTGGGAGTCAAGTTATCAATGAGCAGTTCTTC. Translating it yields CSGGSQVINEQFF.

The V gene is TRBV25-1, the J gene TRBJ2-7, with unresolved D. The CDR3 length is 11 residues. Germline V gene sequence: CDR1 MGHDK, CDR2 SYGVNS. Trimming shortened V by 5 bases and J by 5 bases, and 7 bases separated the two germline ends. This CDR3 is CASSTHDEQYF. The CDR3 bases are TGTGCCAGCAGTACACACGACGAGCAGTACTTC.